This T cell receptor beta chain stems from a study of shared clonotypes between healthy human individuals. Trimming stripped 3 bases from V and 7 bases from J, with 19 bases between. The germline V gene encodes CDR1 SGHVS and CDR2 FQNEAQ. The CDR3 runs to 16 residues. Points from the study as a whole: Unshared clonotypes carried lower generation probabilities than those common to all four donors. What limited the represented genetic and exposure-history diversity was the small number of donors.

As concerns this clone: Its specificity is unknown.

Those who donated were healthy HIV-negative adults, with no recent acute infections or vaccinations reported. Produced via immunoSEQ multiplex PCR; TCRdb's table is partial and in-frame only. The sample has about 680,000 clones; around three quarters are singletons. The sample was memory CD4+ T cells sorted from blood. Subset defined: CD45RA-negative fraction. The chain employs TRBV7-8 and TRBJ1-5, with D uncertain. The source of this sequence is a woman aged 30 to 39 in good health. DNA of the CDR3: TGTGCCAGCAGCTTTTGGCCCGCGAGGGTGGAACAGCCCCAGCATTTT. It codes for CASSFWPARVEQPQHF.